The 28 T cell receptor beta chains reported below all come from one sample, sequenced in a study of Graves' ophthalmopathy and Graves' hyperthyroidism. Scientists amplified the TCR beta CDR3 regions from RNA transcripts. Scientists carried out first-round RT-PCR using HTBI primers and then a second-round multiplex PCR. Each CDR3 protein is one row after TCRdb ran MiXCR on the multiplex PCR reads. The sample contains about 620,000 distinct CDR3 sequences, 22% of which appear only once. The sequenced material came from peripheral blood. Source of these receptors: a woman aged 18-35 years with stable Graves' hyperthyroidism. Some clones in this sample may be carry-over from other donors' samples.

The chain is built from TRBV13 and TRBJ2-5; D gene uncertain. The CDR3 runs 15 residues. CDR1 and CDR2 (germline): PRHDT, FYEKMQ (reference sequence). Between the trimmed V and J ends, which lost 0 bases and 2 bases, there was a span of 10 bases. The CDR3 DNA reads TGTGCCAGCAGCTTAGGAGAGGCAGTACAAGAGACCCAGTACTTC. As protein: CASSLGEAVQETQYF.

This sequence joins TRBV6-5 and TRBJ2-7; D is possibly TRBD1 or TRBD2 (5 bases each). The CDR3 is 17 amino acids. CDR1 and CDR2 from the germline V gene are MNHEY and SVGAGI. With 4 bases removed from V and 1 base from J, the gap between germline ends came to 20 bases. The DNA for the CDR3 is TGTGCCAGCAGTTTAGACAGCCGGCACACTAGATCCTACGAGCAGTACTTC. Amino acid sequence: CASSLDSRHTRSYEQYF.

The chain couples TRBV6-1 to TRBJ2-5, with 7 bases matching TRBD1. This CDR3 region has 15 residues. The germline V gene has CDR1 MNHNS and CDR2 SASEGT. The V gene end was trimmed by 8 bases and the J gene end by 4 bases; junction bases not matched to a gene: 13. The CDR3 loop is CASAIIRGGRETQYF. The CDR3 DNA is TGTGCCAGCGCCATCATCCGAGGGGGCCGAGAGACCCAGTACTTC.

This clonotype was detected only a few times. V usage is TRBV19 and J usage is TRBJ2-7, with D possibly being TRBD1 (6 bases). CDR3 length: 14 residues. Germline V gene sequence: CDR1 LNHDA, CDR2 SQIVND (reference sequence). V was pared by 3 bases and J by 2 bases, with 11 bases between. The CDR3, as DNA: TGTGCCAGTAGTATTACAGGGCCCGCCTACGAGCAGTACTTC. It is translated as CASSITGPAYEQYF.

The rearrangement uses TRBV6-5 and TRBJ2-5, with D perhaps TRBD2 (5 bases). V dropped 0 bases and J dropped 0 bases, with 5 bases sitting between them. This CDR3 region has 14 residues. Germline values: CDR1 MNHEY, CDR2 SVGAGI. The CDR3 here is CASSYSTNQETQYF. CDR3 nucleotides: TGTGCCAGCAGTTACTCGACTAACCAAGAGACCCAGTACTTC.

The J gene is TRBJ1-5, the V gene TRBV6-1, with D possibly TRBD1 on 5 matching bases. This CDR3 contains 14 residues. CDR1 is MNHNS and CDR2 is SASEGT in the germline V gene. V lost 8 bases to trimming and J lost 0 bases, with 11 bases between them. CDR3 residues: CASRDADSNQPQHF. CDR3 in DNA: TGTGCCAGCCGGGACGCCGATAGCAATCAGCCCCAGCATTTT.

This clonotype was counted at least ten times. The chain links TRBV27 to TRBJ1-2; unclear D gene. V was clipped by 2 bases and J by 4 bases, with 14 bases between them. The germline gives CDR1 MNHEY, CDR2 SMNVEV (reference sequence). The CDR3 extends over 15 amino acids. CDR3 loop: CASSLGGERGYGYTF. DNA of the CDR3: TGTGCCAGCAGTTTAGGCGGGGAGAGAGGCTATGGCTACACCTTC.

This clonotype was counted ten times or more. J is TRBJ1-1 and V is TRBV20-1; possible D gene TRBD1, 6 bases. The CDR3 contains 14 residues. The V and J ends lost 0 bases and 3 bases respectively, with 11 bases between them. CDR1 and CDR2 (germline): DFQATT, SNEGSKA (reference sequence). CDR3 region: CSARDVRGDTEAFF. CDR3 nucleotides: TGCAGTGCTAGAGATGTGAGGGGGGACACTGAAGCTTTCTTT.

This chain connects TRBV6-2 or TRBV6-3 to TRBJ2-2; no firm D call. CDR1 is MNHEY and CDR2 is SVGEGT in the germline V gene. Trimming stripped 5 bases from V and 2 bases from J, with 6 bases between. The CDR3 extends over 13 amino acids. Here the CDR3 reads CASSHPNTGELFF. Here the CDR3 DNA reads TGTGCCAGCAGTCACCCTAACACCGGGGAGCTGTTTTTT.

This clonotype was seen repeatedly, ten times or more. This chain uses TRBV6-1 with TRBJ1-2, with no clear D. Trimming shortened V by 6 bases and J by 8 bases, and 7 bases separated the two germline ends. This CDR3 region has 10 residues. CDR1 and CDR2 (germline): MNHNS, SASEGT. The CDR3 loop reads CASRVGGYTF. In DNA, the CDR3 is TGTGCCAGCAGGGTCGGGGGCTACACCTTC.

This chain connects TRBV6-1 to TRBJ2-7, with TRBD2 matching 7 bases. The V gene's germline CDR1 is MNHNS and CDR2 SASEGT. J gave up 6 bases and V 8 bases, and 4 bases lay outside the gene matches. This CDR3 contains 11 residues. The CDR3 DNA reads TGTGCCAGCTGGGACTACCTCGAGCAGTACTTC. It yields the protein CASWDYLEQYF.

There are a few counts of this clonotype. The chain links TRBV24-1 to TRBJ2-1, with D possibly being TRBD2 (6 bases). The V end was cut by 9 bases, the J end by 2 bases, with 10 bases between. Germline CDR1 KGHDR, CDR2 SFDVKD. This CDR3 spans 13 amino acids. The CDR3 DNA is TGTGCCACCCGGGACTTAACCTACAATGAGCAGTTCTTC. Its translation is CATRDLTYNEQFF.

In this sample, this clonotype turned up a few times. The rearrangement joins TRBV4-2 to TRBJ2-1; TRBD2 agrees at 10 bases. The length of the CDR3 is 15 residues. The V segment lost 3 bases and the J segment 6 bases; nucleotides outside the gene matches: 5. Germline CDR1 reads LGHNA; CDR2 reads YNFKEQ. CDR3 sequence: CASSQPGLATNEQFF. CDR3 DNA sequence: TGTGCCAGCAGCCAGCCGGGACTAGCGACCAATGAGCAGTTCTTC.

The chain combines TRBV20-1 with TRBJ2-2; TRBD2 aligns across 8 bases. The CDR3 is 16 residues long. Germline CDR1 is DFQATT and CDR2 is SNEGSKA (reference sequence). V lost 4 bases, J lost 9 bases, and 16 bases stayed unmatched. CDR3 region: CSAMGPESGRGWELFF. Here the CDR3 DNA reads TGCAGTGCTATGGGTCCTGAGAGCGGGAGAGGTTGGGAGCTGTTTTTT.

This clonotype was counted only a few times. The chain couples TRBV20-1 to TRBJ2-2; D is possibly TRBD1 (5 bases). This CDR3 has 14 residues. CDR1 and CDR2 (germline): DFQATT, SNEGSKA (reference sequence). The V end lost 5 bases, the J end lost 0 bases, and 10 bases lay between the germline ends. In DNA, the CDR3 is TGCAGTGCTCCCGACAGAGCGAACACCGGGGAGCTGTTTTTT. Protein product: CSAPDRANTGELFF.

This clonotype appeared a few times. The chain carries TRBV5-1 and TRBJ2-7; the D is unclear. Per germline, CDR1 SGHRS and CDR2 YFSETQ. The CDR3 runs 15 residues. V lost 4 bases to trimming and J lost 1 base, with 15 bases between them. DNA of the CDR3: TGCGCCAGCAGCCCTCCATTCGCCCAATCCTACGAGCAGTACTTC. This sequence encodes CASSPPFAQSYEQYF.

The J gene is TRBJ2-7, the V gene TRBV30, with D unresolved. Germline V gene sequence: CDR1 GTSNPN, CDR2 SVGIG (reference sequence). V was pared by 0 bases and J by 5 bases, with 5 bases between. The CDR3 has 11 amino acids. For the CDR3, the DNA is TGTGCCTGGAGTGTATTCGACGAGCAGTACTTC. Translating gives CAWSVFDEQYF.

This clonotype was counted ten times or more. This rearrangement joins TRBV10-1 to TRBJ1-2; a weak D match, TRBD1 (5 bases). Deletions cut 9 bases from V and 3 bases from J, with 20 bases between. CDR1 is WNHNN and CDR2 is SYGVQD in the germline V gene (reference sequence). This CDR3 region has 15 residues. The CDR3 is CARPAWTLRDYGYTF. For the CDR3, the DNA is TGCGCCAGACCTGCTTGGACACTTCGGGACTATGGCTACACCTTC.

This clonotype has ten or more counts. This rearrangement joins TRBV25-1 to TRBJ1-1, with 7 bases aligning to TRBD1. The CDR3 is 15 residues long. Germline CDR1 is MGHDK and CDR2 is SYGVNS. V trimming: 6 bases; J trimming: 1 base; junction bases outside the gene matches: 8. CDR3 protein: CASSPRGGWNTEAFF. The CDR3 DNA sequence: TGTGCCAGCAGCCCCAGGGGGGGCTGGAACACTGAAGCTTTCTTT.

The chain has TRBV6-5 and TRBJ1-1, with TRBD1 matching over 8 bases. CDR1 and CDR2 (germline): MNHEY, SVGAGI. The CDR3 sequence is 16 residues long. J was trimmed by 0 bases and V by 4 bases; bases with no gene match: 7. CDR3 loop: CASSSNRGRMNTEAFF. Written as DNA, the CDR3 is TGTGCCAGCAGTTCTAACAGGGGGAGGATGAACACTGAAGCTTTCTTT.

CDR3 coding DNA: TGTGCCTGGAGAGTTCCGGGACTCCGTACCCCCCTCCATAATTCACCCCTCCACTTT. Its protein is CAWRVPGLRTPLHNSPLHF. This chain links TRBV30 with TRBJ1-6, with a weak D call TRBD1 (5 bases). CDR1 and CDR2 (germline): GTSNPN, SVGIG (reference sequence). This CDR3 region has 19 residues. Trimming removed 3 bases from V and 5 bases from J, with 26 bases in between. The whole variable domain, remainder taken from reference TRBV30 and TRBJ1-6, is SQTIHQWPATLVQPVGSPLSLECTVEGTSNPNLYWYRQAAGRGLQLLFYSVGIGQISSEVPQNLSASRPQDRQFILSSKKLLLSDSGFYLCAWRVPGLRTPLHNSPLHFGNGTRLTVT.

The chain is built from TRBV30 and TRBJ2-2; TRBD1 or TRBD2 may be the D gene (5 bases each). V was clipped by 4 bases and J by 6 bases, with 15 bases between them. Germline assignment: CDR1 GTSNPN and CDR2 SVGIG (reference sequence). The CDR3 consists of 14 residues. The CDR3 DNA sequence: TGTGCCTGGAATCAGGGCCCGGGGTCCGGGGAGCTGTTTTTT. It yields the protein CAWNQGPGSGELFF.

This clonotype was counted ten times or more. V is TRBV6-5 and J is TRBJ1-1; D unresolved. V lost 2 bases and J 7 bases, leaving 5 bases between the germline ends. This CDR3 spans 11 amino acids. CDR1 and CDR2 (germline): MNHEY, SVGAGI. DNA of the CDR3: TGTGCCAGCAGTTACCGTAGTGAAGCTTTCTTT. It is translated as CASSYRSEAFF.

This clonotype was counted many times. V is TRBV19 and J is TRBJ1-1; no reliable D call. This CDR3 comprises 12 residues. V was trimmed by 0 bases and J by 6 bases, leaving 5 bases between them. Germline loops: CDR1 LNHDA, CDR2 SQIVND (reference sequence). The CDR3 region is CASSIDESEAFF. The CDR3 region has the DNA TGTGCCAGTAGTATAGACGAGTCTGAAGCTTTCTTT. Full variable domain (missing parts from reference TRBV19 and TRBJ1-1): DGGITQSPKYLFRKEGQNVTLSCEQNLNHDAMYWYRQDPGQGLRLIYYSQIVNDFQKGDIAEGYSVSREKKESFPLTVTSAQKNPTAFYLCASSIDESEAFFGQGTRLTVV.

This clonotype was observed at least ten times. The rearrangement uses TRBV7-2 and TRBJ2-7; the D is unclear. The CDR3 runs to 13 residues. Between the trimmed V and J ends, which lost 1 base and 4 bases, there was a span of 8 bases. Germline V gene data show CDR1 as SGHTA and CDR2 as FQGNSA. The CDR3 spells CASSLVVGYEQYF. CDR3 coding DNA: TGTGCCAGCAGCTTAGTGGTTGGGTACGAGCAGTACTTC.

V and J are TRBV28 and TRBJ2-7, with 9 bases lining up with TRBD1. CDR1 is MDHEN and CDR2 is SYDVKM in the germline V gene. There are 15 residues in the CDR3. V lost 6 bases to trimming and J lost 3 bases; unmatched junction nucleotides: 9. The CDR3 nucleotides are TGTGCCAGCAGACCCGGGACAGGGTTCCGCTACGAGCAGTACTTC. This translates into CASRPGTGFRYEQYF. The variable domain in full, with the rest retrieved from reference TRBV28 and TRBJ2-7, is DVKVTQSSRYLVKRTGEKVFLECVQDMDHENMFWYRQDPGLGLRLIYFSYDVKMKEKGDIPEGYSVSREKKERFSLILESASTNQTSMYLCASRPGTGFRYEQYFGPGTRLTVT.

At least ten counts were recorded for this clonotype. The chain combines TRBV6-5 with TRBJ1-2; no clear D. V was cut by 0 bases and J by 4 bases, with 9 bases left in between. The CDR3 totals 14 residues. Germline CDR1 reads MNHEY; CDR2 reads SVGAGI. The CDR3 bases are TGTGCCAGCAGTTACTCGAAGGGATCCTATGGCTACACCTTC. This encodes CASSYSKGSYGYTF.

In this sample, this clonotype turned up many times. CDR3 nucleotides: TGTGCCAGCAGTGGTAGCGGGGGCACAGATACGCAGTATTTT. This gives the protein CASSGSGGTDTQYF. The V and J genes are TRBV6-1 and TRBJ2-3, with 8 bases aligning to TRBD2. The CDR3 totals 14 residues. Germline CDR1 and CDR2: MNHNS and SASEGT. Unmatched junction bases numbered 1, after V lost 4 bases and J lost 1 base.